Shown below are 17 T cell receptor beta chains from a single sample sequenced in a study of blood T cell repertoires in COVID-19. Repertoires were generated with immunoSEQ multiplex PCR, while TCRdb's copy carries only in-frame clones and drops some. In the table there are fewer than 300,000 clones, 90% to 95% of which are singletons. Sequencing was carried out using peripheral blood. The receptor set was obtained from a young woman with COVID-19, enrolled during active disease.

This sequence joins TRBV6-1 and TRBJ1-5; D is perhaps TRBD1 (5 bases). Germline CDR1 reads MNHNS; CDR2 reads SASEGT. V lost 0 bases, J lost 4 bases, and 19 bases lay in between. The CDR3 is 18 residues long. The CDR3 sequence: CASSEARAVGQLNQPQHF. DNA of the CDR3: TGTGCCAGCAGTGAAGCCAGGGCTGTGGGGCAACTAAATCAGCCCCAGCATTTT.

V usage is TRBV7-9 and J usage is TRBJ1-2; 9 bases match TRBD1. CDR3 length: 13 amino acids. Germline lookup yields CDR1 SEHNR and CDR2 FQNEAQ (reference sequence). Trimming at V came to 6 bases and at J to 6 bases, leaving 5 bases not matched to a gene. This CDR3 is CASSSQGADGYTF. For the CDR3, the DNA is TGTGCCAGCAGTTCACAGGGGGCCGATGGCTACACCTTC.

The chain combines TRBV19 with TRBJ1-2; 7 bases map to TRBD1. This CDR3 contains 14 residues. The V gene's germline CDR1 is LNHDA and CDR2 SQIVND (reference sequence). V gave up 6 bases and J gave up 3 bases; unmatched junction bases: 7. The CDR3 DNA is TGTGCCAGTAGCCTCCCCGGGACAGACTATGGCTACACCTTC. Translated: CASSLPGTDYGYTF.

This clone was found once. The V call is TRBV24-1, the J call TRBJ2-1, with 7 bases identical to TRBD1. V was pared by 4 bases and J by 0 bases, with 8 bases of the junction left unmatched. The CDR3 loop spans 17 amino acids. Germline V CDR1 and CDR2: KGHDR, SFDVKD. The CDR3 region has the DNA TGTGCCACCAGTGACAGGGACAGACTTGACTCCTACAATGAGCAGTTCTTC. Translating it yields CATSDRDRLDSYNEQFF.

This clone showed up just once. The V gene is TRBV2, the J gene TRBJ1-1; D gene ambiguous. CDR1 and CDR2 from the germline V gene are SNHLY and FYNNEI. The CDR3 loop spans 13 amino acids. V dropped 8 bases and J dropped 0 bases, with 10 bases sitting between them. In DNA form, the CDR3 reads TGTGCCAGCCACTCACAGCTGAACACTGAAGCTTTCTTT. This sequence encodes CASHSQLNTEAFF.

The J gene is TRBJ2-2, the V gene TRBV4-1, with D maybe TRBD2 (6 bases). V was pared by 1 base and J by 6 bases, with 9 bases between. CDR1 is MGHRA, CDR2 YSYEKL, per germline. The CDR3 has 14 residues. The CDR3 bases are TGCGCCAGCAGCCAAGCCGGGGGTGCCGGGGAGCTGTTTTTT. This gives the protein CASSQAGGAGELFF.

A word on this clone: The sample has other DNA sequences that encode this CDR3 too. DNA of the CDR3: TGTGCCTGGTCCCTCGGGACAGGGAGTGTAGGCTACACCTTC. Its translation: CAWSLGTGSVGYTF. The chain uses TRBV30 and TRBJ1-2, with TRBD1 matching 9 bases. The CDR3 totals 14 residues. V lost 5 bases to trimming and J lost 8 bases; unmatched junction nucleotides: 12. Germline CDR1 is GTSNPN and CDR2 is SVGIG (reference sequence).

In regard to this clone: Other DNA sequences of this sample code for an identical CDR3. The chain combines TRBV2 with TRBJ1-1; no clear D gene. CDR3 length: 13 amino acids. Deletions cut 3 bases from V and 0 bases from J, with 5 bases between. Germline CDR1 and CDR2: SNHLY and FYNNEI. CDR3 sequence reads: CASSESVNTEAFF. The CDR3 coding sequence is TGTGCCAGCAGTGAGTCAGTGAACACTGAAGCTTTCTTT.

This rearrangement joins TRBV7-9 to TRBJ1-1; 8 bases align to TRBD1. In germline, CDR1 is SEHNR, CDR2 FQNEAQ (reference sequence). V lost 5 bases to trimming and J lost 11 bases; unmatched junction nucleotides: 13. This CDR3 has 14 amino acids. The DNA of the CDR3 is TGTGCCAGCAGCCCGGACAGGGATATAGGGTGGGCTTTCTTT. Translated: CASSPDRDIGWAFF.

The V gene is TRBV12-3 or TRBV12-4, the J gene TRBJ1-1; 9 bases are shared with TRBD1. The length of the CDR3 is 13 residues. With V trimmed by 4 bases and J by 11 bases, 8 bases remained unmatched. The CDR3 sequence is CASSSLTGTGAFF. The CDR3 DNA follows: TGTGCCAGCAGTTCCTTAACCGGGACAGGGGCTTTCTTT.

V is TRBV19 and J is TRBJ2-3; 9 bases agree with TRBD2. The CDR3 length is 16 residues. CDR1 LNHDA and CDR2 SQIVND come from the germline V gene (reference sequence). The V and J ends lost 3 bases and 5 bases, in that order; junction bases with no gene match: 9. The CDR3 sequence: CASSIGGRAFGDTQYF. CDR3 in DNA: TGTGCCAGTAGTATTGGCGGGAGGGCCTTTGGAGATACGCAGTATTTT.

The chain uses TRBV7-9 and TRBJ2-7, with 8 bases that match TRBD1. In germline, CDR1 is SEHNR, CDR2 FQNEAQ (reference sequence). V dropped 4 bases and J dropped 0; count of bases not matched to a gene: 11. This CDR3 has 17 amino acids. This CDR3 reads CASSSLPGQGPSYEQYF. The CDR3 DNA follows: TGTGCCAGCAGCTCCCTCCCCGGACAGGGCCCCTCCTACGAGCAGTACTTC.

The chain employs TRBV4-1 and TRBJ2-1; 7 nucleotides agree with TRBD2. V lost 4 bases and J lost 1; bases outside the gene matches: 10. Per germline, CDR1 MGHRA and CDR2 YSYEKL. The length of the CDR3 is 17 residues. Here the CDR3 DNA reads TGCGCCAGCAGCCTCCTCGGGGGGACTTCTTCCTACAATGAGCAGTTCTTC. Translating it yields CASSLLGGTSSYNEQFF.

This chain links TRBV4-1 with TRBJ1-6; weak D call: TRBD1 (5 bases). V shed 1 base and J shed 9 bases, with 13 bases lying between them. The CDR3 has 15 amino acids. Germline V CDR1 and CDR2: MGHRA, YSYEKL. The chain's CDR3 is CASSQAGSGGSPLHF. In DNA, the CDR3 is TGCGCCAGCAGCCAAGCAGGGTCTGGTGGTTCACCCCTCCACTTT.

The CDR3 here is CASSTQADGNTIYF. The CDR3 DNA sequence: TGTGCCAGCAGCACCCAAGCGGACGGAAACACCATATATTTT. The chain employs TRBV11-3 and TRBJ1-3; D is undetermined. The CDR3 extends over 14 amino acids. CDR1 and CDR2 (germline): SGHNT, YENEEA. Trimming shortened V by 5 bases and J by 4 bases, and 12 bases separated the two germline ends.

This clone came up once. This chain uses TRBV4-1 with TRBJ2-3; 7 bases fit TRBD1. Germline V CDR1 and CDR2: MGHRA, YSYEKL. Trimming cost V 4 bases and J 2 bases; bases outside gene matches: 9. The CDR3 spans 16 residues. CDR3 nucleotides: TGCGCCAGCAGCCTTACTACAGGGGCTGTCACAGATACGCAGTATTTT. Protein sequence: CASSLTTGAVTDTQYF.

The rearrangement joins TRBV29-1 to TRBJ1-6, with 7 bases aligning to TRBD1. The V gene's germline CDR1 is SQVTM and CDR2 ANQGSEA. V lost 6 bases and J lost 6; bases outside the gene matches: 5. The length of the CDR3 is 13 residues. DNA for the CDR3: TGCAGCGTCACCTCAGGGGGTAATTCACCCCTCCACTTT. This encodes CSVTSGGNSPLHF.